Sequencing of this T cell receptor beta chain was carried out in a study of T cells after yellow fever vaccination. Study-level information: The authors prepared low-cell-number fractions using SMART-Seq v4 Ultra Low Input.

Study-level points and caveats: The booster response re-showed most primary clones: about 96% CD4, approximately 86% CD8. Just a small share of clonotypes turned up in the CD4 compartment as well as the CD8 compartment.

Template-switching 5'RACE yielded the TCR cDNA; a universal primer site and UMIs were added in the process. TCRdb reprocessed the 5' RACE reads with MiXCR, giving one entry per CDR3 protein. Altogether around 300,000 distinct CDR3 sequences are present, about 4% being singletons, with the ten largest covering just under 25%. This clonotype appeared a few times. Its antigen is as yet unknown. The CDR3 totals 15 residues. Trimming cost V 0 bases and J 2 bases, with 10 bases left between them. Germline V gene data show CDR1 as SGHVS and CDR2 as FQNEAQ. The source material was PBMCs, sampled 5 days after the yellow fever booster vaccination. The origin of this receptor is a man between 18 and 29 years old who received the YFV17D yellow fever vaccine. The chain links TRBV7-8 to TRBJ2-5, with D unresolved. The CDR3 reads CASSLAWGRQETQYF. The CDR3 DNA is TGTGCCAGCAGCTTAGCTTGGGGTAGACAAGAGACCCAGTACTTC.